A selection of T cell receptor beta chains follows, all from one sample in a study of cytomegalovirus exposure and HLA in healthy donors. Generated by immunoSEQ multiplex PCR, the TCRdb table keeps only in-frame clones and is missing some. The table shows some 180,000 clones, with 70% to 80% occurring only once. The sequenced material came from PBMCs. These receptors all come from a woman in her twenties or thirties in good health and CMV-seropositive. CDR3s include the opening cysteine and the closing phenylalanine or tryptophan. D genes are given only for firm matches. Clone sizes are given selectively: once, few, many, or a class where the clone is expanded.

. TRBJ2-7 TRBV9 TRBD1 CASSRGDRVSEQYF TGTGCCAGCAGCAGAGGGGACAGGGTGAGCGAGCAGTACTTC
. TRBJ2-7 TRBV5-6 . CASSPFRGRSYEQYF TGTGCCAGCAGCCCTTTTAGGGGCCGCTCCTACGAGCAGTACTTC
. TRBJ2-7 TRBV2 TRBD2 CASSVPTSGGRSSYEQYF TGTGCCAGCAGTGTCCCGACTAGCGGGGGTCGAAGCTCCTACGAGCAGTACTTC
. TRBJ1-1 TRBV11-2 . CASTFGGAPTEAFF TGTGCCAGCACCTTTGGGGGGGCCCCCACTGAAGCTTTCTTT
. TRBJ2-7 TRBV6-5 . CASSRDKALYEQYF TGTGCCAGCAGCCGGGACAAGGCCCTCTACGAGCAGTACTTC
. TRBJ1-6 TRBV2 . CASSSSGSSYNSPLHF TGTGCCAGCAGTTCCTCTGGTAGCTCCTATAATTCACCCCTCCACTTT
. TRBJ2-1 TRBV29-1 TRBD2 CSVAAGTSQNEQFF TGCAGCGTCGCCGCCGGGACTAGCCAAAATGAGCAGTTCTTC
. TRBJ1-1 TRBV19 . CASSTYEPRQTEAFF TGTGCCAGTAGTACATATGAGCCCAGACAGACTGAAGCTTTCTTT
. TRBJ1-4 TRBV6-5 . CASSYSIGGLSEKLFF TGTGCCAGCAGTTACTCGATTGGGGGCCTCTCTGAAAAACTGTTTTTT
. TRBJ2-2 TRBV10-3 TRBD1 CAISPRDRVDTGELFF TGTGCCATCAGTCCCCGGGACAGGGTGGACACCGGGGAGCTGTTTTTT
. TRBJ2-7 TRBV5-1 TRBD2 CASSPSGRGAEQYF TGCGCCAGCAGCCCGAGCGGGAGGGGGGCCGAGCAGTACTTC
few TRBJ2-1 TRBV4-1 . CASSQVGHRNNEQFF TGCGCCAGCAGCCAAGTGGGGCATCGGAACAATGAGCAGTTCTTC
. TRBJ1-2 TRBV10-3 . CAISEQGRGYTF TGTGCCATCAGTGAGCAGGGGAGAGGCTACACCTTC
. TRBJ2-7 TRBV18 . CASSLGGGEQYF TGTGCCAGCTCGCTGGGAGGCGGCGAGCAGTACTTC